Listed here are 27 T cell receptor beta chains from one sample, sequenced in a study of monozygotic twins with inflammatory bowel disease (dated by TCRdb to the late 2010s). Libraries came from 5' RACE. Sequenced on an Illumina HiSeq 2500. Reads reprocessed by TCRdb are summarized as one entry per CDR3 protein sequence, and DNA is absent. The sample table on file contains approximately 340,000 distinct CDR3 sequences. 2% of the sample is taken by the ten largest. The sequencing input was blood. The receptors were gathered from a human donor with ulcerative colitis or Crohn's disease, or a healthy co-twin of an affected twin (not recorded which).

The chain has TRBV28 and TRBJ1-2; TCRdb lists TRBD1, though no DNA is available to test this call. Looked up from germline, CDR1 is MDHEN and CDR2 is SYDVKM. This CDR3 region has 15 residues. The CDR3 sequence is CASSLFVGQGNGYTF.

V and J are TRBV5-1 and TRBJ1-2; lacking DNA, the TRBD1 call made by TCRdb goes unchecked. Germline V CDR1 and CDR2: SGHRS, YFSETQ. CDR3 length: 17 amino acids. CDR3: CASSLGTGGLGMYGYTF.

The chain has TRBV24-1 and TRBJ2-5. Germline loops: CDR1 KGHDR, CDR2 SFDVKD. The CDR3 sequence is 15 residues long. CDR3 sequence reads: CATSWLELDQETQYF.

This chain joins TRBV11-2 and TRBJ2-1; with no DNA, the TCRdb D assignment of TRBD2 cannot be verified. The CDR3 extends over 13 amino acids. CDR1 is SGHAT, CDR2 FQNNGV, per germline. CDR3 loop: CASRREGDNEQFF.

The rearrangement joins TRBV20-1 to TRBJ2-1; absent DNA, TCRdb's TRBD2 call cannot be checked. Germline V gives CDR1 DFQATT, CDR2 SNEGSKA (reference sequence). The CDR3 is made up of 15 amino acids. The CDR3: CSAIRSGGAYNEQFF.

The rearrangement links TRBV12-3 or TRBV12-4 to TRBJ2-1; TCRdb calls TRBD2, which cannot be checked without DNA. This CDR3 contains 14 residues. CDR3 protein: CASTQGGTRWVQFF.

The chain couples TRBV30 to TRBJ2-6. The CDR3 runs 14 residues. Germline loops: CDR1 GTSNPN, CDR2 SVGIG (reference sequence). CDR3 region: CAWEHSSGANVLTF. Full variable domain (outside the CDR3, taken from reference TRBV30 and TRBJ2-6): SQTIHQWPATLVQPVGSPLSLECTVEGTSNPNLYWYRQAAGRGLQLLFYSVGIGQISSEVPQNLSASRPQDRQFILSSKKLLLSDSGFYLCAWEHSSGANVLTFGAGSRLTVL.

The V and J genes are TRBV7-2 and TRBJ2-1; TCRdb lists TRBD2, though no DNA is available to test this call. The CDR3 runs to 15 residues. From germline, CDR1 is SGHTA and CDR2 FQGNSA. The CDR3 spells CASSLDGGYRNEQFF.

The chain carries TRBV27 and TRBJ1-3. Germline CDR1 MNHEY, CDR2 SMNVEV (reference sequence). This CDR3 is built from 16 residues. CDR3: CASSPDLRLGGNTIYF.

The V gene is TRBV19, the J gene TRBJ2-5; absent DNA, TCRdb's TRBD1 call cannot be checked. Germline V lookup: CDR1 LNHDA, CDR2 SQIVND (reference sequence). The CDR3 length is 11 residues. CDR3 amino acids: CASTQDETQYF.

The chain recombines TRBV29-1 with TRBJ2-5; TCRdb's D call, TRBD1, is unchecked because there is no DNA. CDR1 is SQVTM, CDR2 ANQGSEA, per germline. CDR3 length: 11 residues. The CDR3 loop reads CSQRGGETQYF. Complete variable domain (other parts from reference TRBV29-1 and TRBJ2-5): SAVISQKPSRDICQRGTSLTIQCQVDSQVTMMFWYRQQPGQSLTLIATANQGSEATYESGFVIDKFPISRPNLTFSTLTVSNMSPEDSSIYLCSQRGGETQYFGPGTRLLVL.

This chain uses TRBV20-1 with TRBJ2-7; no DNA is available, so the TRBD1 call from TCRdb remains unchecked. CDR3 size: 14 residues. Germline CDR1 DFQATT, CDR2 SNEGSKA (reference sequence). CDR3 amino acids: CSASWTGLTYEQYF.

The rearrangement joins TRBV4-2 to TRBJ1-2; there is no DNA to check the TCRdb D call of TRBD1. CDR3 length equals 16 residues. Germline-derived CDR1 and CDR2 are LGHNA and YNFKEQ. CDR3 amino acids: CASSQDIGTGNYGYTF.

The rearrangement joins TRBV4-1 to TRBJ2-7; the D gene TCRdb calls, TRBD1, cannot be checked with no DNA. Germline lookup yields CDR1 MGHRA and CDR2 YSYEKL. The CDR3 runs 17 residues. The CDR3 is CASSQDRVGRGTYEQYF.

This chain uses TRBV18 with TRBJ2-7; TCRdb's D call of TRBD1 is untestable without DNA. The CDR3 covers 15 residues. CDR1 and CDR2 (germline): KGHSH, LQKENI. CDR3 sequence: CASSPPGQGFYEQYF. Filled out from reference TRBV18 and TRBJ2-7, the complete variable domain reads NAGVMQNPRHLVRRRGQEARLRCSPMKGHSHVYWYRQLPEEGLKFMVYLQKENIIDESGMPKERFSAEFPKEGPSILRIQQVVRGDSAAYFCASSPPGQGFYEQYFGPGTRLTVT.

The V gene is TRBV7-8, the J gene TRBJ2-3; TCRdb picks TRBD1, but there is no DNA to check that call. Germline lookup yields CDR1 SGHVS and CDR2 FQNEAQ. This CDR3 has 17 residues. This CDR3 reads CASNRAPRGGITDTQYF.

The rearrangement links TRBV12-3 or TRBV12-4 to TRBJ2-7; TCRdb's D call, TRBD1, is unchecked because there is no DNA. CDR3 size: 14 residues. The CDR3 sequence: CASTTGTGNHEQYF.

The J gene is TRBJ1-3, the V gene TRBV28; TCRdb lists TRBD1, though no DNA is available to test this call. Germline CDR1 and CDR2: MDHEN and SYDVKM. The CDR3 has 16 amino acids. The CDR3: CASSLRMGVSGNTIYF.

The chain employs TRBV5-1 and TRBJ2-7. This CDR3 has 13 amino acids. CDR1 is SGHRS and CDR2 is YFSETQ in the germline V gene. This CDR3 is CASSLTGFAEQYF. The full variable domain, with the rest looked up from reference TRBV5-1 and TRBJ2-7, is KAGVTQTPRYLIKTRGQQVTLSCSPISGHRSVSWYQQTPGQGLQFLFEYFSETQRNKGNFPGRFSGRQFSNSRSEMNVSTLELGDSALYLCASSLTGFAEQYFGPGTRLTVT.

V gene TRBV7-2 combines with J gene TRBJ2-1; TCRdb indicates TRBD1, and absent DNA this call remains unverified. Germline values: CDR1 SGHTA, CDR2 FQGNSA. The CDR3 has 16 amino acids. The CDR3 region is CASSLSGTGAKNEQFF.

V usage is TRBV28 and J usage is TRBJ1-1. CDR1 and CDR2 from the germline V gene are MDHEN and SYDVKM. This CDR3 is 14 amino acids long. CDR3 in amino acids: CASSFLGMNTEAFF.

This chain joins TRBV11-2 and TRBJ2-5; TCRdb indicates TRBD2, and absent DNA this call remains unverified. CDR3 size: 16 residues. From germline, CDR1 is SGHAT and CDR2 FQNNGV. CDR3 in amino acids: CASSFNSGGPGETQYF.

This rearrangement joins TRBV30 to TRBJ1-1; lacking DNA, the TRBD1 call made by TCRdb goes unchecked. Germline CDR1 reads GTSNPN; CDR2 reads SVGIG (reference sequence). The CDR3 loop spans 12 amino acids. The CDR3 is CAGVNWGSEAFF.

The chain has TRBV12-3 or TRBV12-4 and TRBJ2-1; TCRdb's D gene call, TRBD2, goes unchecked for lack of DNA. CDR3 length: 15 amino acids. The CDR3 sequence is CASTKTSGVYNEQFF.

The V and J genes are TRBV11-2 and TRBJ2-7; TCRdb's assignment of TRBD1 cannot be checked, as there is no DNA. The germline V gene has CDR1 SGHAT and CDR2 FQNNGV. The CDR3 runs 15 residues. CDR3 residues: CASSLHGTGGFEQYF.

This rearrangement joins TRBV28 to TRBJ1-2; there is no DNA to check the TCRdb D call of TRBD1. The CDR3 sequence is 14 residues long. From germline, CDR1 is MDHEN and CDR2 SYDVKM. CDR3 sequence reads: CASSLVRDHYGYTF.

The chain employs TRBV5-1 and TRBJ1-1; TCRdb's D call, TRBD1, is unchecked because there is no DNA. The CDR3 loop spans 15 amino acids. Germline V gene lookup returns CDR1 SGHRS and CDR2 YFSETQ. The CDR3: CASSLWGQGDTEAFF.